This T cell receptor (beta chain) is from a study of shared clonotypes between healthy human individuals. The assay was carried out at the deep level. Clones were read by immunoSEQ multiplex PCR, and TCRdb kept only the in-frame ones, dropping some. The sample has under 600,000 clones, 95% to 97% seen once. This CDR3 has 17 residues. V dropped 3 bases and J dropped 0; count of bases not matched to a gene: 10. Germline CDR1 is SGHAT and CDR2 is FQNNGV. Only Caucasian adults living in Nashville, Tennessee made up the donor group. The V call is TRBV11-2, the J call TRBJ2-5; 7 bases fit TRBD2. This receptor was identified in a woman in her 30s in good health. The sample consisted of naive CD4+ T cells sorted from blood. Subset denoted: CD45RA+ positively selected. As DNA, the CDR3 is TGTGCCAGCAGCTTTTTTTCACCACTAGCGTACCAAGAGACCCAGTACTTC. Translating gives CASSFFSPLAYQETQYF.